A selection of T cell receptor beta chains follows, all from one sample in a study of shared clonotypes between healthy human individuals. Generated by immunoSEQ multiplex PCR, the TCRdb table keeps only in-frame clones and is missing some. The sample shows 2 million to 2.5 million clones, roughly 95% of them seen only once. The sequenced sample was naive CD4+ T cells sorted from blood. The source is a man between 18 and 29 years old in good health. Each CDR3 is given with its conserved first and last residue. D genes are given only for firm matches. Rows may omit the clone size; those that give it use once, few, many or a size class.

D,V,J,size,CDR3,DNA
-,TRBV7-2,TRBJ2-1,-,CASSLGGAPTYNEQFF,TGTGCCAGCAGCTTAGGCGGGGCGCCGACCTACAATGAGCAGTTCTTC
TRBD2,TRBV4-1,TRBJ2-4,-,CASSQGATSGRAKNIQYF,TGCGCCAGCAGCCAAGGAGCGACTAGCGGGAGGGCCAAAAACATTCAGTACTTC
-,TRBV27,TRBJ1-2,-,CASRPDSNYGYTF,TGTGCCAGCAGACCTGACAGTAACTATGGCTACACCTTC
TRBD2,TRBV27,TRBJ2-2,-,CASSLRGGNTGELFF,TGTGCCAGCAGTTTACGCGGGGGGAACACCGGGGAGCTGTTTTTT
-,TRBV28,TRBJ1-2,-,CASSLGGRDYGYTF,TGTGCCAGCAGTTTAGGAGGCAGGGACTATGGCTACACCTTC
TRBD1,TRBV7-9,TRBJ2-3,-,CASSLVQGADTQYF,TGTGCCAGCAGCTTAGTTCAGGGGGCAGATACGCAGTATTTT
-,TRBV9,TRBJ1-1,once,CASNPGWEMNTEAFF,TGTGCCAGCAATCCTGGGTGGGAGATGAACACTGAAGCTTTCTTT
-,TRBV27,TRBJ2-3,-,CATSQWGDTDTQYF,TGTGCCACCTCGCAGTGGGGGGACACAGATACGCAGTATTTT
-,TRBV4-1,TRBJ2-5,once,CASSQHNEETQYF,TGCGCCAGCAGCCAGCACAACGAAGAGACCCAGTACTTC
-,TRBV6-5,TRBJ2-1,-,CASSRYNEQFF,TGTGCCAGCAGTCGTTACAATGAGCAGTTCTTC
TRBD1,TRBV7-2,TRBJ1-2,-,CASSLATGNYGYTF,TGTGCCAGCAGCTTAGCGACAGGGAACTATGGCTACACCTTC
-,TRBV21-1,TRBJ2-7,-,CASSLRTGERFYEQYF,TGTGCCAGCAGCTTACGGACAGGGGAACGGTTCTACGAGCAGTACTTC
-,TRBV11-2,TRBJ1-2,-,CASSLEGVGGYTF,TGTGCCAGCAGCTTGGAAGGGGTGGGAGGCTACACCTTC
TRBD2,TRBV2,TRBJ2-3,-,CASIPSGAPTDTQYF,TGTGCCAGCATTCCTAGCGGGGCCCCCACAGATACGCAGTATTTT
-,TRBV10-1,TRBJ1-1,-,CASSELVGGNTEAFF,TGCGCCAGCAGTGAGTTGGTAGGGGGTAACACTGAAGCTTTCTTT
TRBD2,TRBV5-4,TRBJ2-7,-,CASSLRGAGLSYEQYF,TGTGCCAGCAGCCTGAGAGGAGCGGGGTTGTCCTACGAGCAGTACTTC
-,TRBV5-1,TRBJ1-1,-,CASRPSSGSEAFF,TGCGCCAGCAGACCCTCCTCGGGCTCTGAAGCTTTCTTT
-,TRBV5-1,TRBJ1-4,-,CASSLTGTHNEKLFF,TGCGCCAGCAGCTTGACAGGGACCCATAATGAAAAACTGTTTTTT
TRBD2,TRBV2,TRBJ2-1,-,CASSASGGAYNEQFF,TGTGCCAGCAGTGCCAGCGGGGGGGCTTACAATGAGCAGTTCTTC
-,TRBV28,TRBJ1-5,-,CASSLGHKNQPQHF,TGTGCCAGCAGTTTGGGACATAAAAATCAGCCCCAGCATTTT
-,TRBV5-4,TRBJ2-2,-,CASSWRAQANTGELFF,TGTGCCAGCAGCTGGCGGGCACAGGCGAACACCGGGGAGCTGTTTTTT
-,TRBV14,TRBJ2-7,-,CASSRDTGPSEQYF,TGTGCCAGCAGCCGGGACACCGGCCCCTCCGAGCAGTACTTC
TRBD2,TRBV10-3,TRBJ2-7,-,CAISPGTSGGSGVYEQYF,TGTGCCATCAGCCCAGGGACTAGCGGAGGGTCAGGGGTCTACGAGCAGTACTTC
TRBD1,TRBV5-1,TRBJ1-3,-,CASRRDSGNTIYF,TGCGCCAGCAGGAGGGACAGCGGAAACACCATATATTTT
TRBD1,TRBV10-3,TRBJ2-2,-,CAIKPGQGSGELFF,TGTGCCATCAAGCCGGGACAGGGGTCCGGGGAGCTGTTTTTT
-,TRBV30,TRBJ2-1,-,CAWSVLGGAGANEQFF,TGTGCCTGGAGTGTATTGGGCGGGGCCGGGGCGAATGAGCAGTTCTTC
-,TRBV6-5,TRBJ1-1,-,CASSYSTRLTTEAFF,TGTGCCAGCAGTTACTCGACGCGGTTGACCACTGAAGCTTTCTTT
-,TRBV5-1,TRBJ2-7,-,CASSPGGLSSYEQYF,TGCGCCAGCAGCCCTGGGGGGCTTAGCTCCTACGAGCAGTACTTC
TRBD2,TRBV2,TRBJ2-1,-,CASSVAGGPYNEQFF,TGTGCCAGCAGTGTAGCGGGGGGTCCCTACAATGAGCAGTTCTTC